These 8 T cell receptor beta chains came from one sample sequenced in a study of control samples from healthy donors and cancer patients. TCRdb's copy holds only in-frame clones and misses some; the assay was immunoSEQ multiplex PCR. The data show about 170,000 clones, 75% to 95% seen once. Source material: blood. Receptors were obtained from a woman aged 35 to 49 in good health.

This clone was seen more than once but under ten times. This sequence joins TRBV6-5 and TRBJ1-1; D gene unclear. Trimming stripped 8 bases from V and 5 bases from J, with 15 bases between. Germline loops: CDR1 MNHEY, CDR2 SVGAGI. This CDR3 region has 13 residues. The CDR3 coding sequence is TGTGCCAGCCACCAACTTCAACGGACTGAAGCTTTCTTT. Amino acid sequence: CASHQLQRTEAFF.

This chain joins TRBV7-6 and TRBJ1-1; D gene unclear. The CDR3 has 13 amino acids. Germline V gene sequence: CDR1 SGHVS, CDR2 FNYEAQ. V lost 5 bases and J 1 base, leaving 8 bases between the germline ends. This CDR3 reads CASSQEANTEAFF. CDR3 nucleotides: TGTGCCAGCAGCCAAGAGGCGAACACTGAAGCTTTCTTT.

V and J are TRBV15 and TRBJ1-4, with 7 bases identical to TRBD1. This CDR3 region has 18 residues. V shed 3 bases, J shed 0 bases, and the junction held 10 bases outside the gene matches. Germline V lookup: CDR1 LNHNV, CDR2 YYDKDF (reference sequence). CDR3 in amino acids: CATSSEPGQPATNEKLFF. The DNA for the CDR3 is TGTGCCACCAGCAGTGAACCGGGACAGCCTGCAACTAATGAAAAACTGTTTTTT.

This clone has a single count. CDR3 amino acids: CASSQERGPQETQYF. The CDR3 DNA is TGTGCCAGCAGCCAAGAACGGGGGCCCCAAGAGACCCAGTACTTC. The chain employs TRBV3-1 (or the pseudogene TRBV3-2) and TRBJ2-5, with D perhaps matching TRBD1 or TRBD2 (6 bases each). CDR3 length: 15 amino acids. CDR1 is LGHDT, CDR2 YNNKEL, per germline (reference sequence). Trimming removed 0 bases from V and 1 base from J, with 9 bases in between.

The genes are TRBV2 and TRBJ2-4; D not resolved. This CDR3 has 15 residues. From germline, CDR1 is SNHLY and CDR2 FYNNEI. V dropped 3 bases and J dropped 1 base, with 10 bases sitting between them. CDR3 amino acids: CASSDLGSAKNIQYF. The CDR3 region has the DNA TGTGCCAGCAGTGACCTCGGGTCTGCCAAAAACATTCAGTACTTC.

This clone was observed once. The chain carries TRBV14 and TRBJ2-5; D possibly corresponds to TRBD1 (5 bases). CDR3 length: 13 amino acids. Per the germline V gene, CDR1 is SGHDN and CDR2 is FVKESK. The V end was cut by 1 base, the J end by 6 bases, with 9 bases between. The CDR3 loop reads CASSQGAGQTQYF. The CDR3 nucleotides read TGTGCCAGCAGCCAAGGCGCAGGGCAGACCCAGTACTTC.

As for this clone: Additional DNA sequences in this sample encode the identical CDR3. The chain has TRBV2 and TRBJ1-5; no clear D gene. CDR1 SNHLY and CDR2 FYNNEI come from the germline V gene. CDR3 length equals 13 residues. Trimming took off 4 bases at V and 4 bases at J, with 8 bases between the two ends. CDR3 nucleotide sequence: TGTGCCAGCAGTGGGGAGCTAAATCAGCCCCAGCATTTT. Protein sequence: CASSGELNQPQHF.

The gene calls are TRBV7-9 and TRBJ2-7, with a possible D match to TRBD2 (5 bases). Between the trimmed V and J ends, which lost 6 bases and 5 bases, there was a span of 14 bases. CDR3 length: 13 amino acids. Germline CDR1 SEHNR, CDR2 FQNEAQ (reference sequence). Here the CDR3 reads CASRASGLDEQYF. DNA of the CDR3: TGTGCCAGCAGAGCCTCGGGATTAGACGAGCAGTACTTC.